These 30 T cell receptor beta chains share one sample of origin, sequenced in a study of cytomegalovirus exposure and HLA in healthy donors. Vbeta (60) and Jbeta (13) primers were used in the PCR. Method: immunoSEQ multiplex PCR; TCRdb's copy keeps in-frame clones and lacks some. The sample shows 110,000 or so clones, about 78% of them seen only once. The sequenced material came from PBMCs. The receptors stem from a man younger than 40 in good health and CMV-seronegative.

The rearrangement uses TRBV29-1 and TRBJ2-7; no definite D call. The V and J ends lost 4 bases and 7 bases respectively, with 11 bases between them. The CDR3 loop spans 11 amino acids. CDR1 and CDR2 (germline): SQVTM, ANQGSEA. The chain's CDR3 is CSVVSGSEQYF. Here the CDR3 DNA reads TGCAGCGTTGTATCAGGCAGTGAGCAGTACTTC.

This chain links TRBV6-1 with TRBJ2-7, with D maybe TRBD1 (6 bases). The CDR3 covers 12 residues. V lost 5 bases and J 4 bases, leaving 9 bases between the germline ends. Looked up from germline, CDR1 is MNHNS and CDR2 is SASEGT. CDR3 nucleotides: TGTGCCAGCAGTTCTACAGGGTACGAGCAGTACTTC. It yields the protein CASSSTGYEQYF.

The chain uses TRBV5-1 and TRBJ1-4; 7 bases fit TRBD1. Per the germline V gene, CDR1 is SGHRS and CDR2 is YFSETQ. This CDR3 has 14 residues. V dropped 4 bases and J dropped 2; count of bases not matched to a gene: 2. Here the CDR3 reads CASSGTETNEKLFF. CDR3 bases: TGCGCCAGCAGCGGGACAGAGACTAATGAAAAACTGTTTTTT.

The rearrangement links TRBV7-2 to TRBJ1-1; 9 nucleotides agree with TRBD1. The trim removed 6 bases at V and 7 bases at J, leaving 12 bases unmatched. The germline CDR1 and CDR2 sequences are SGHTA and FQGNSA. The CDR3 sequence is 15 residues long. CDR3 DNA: TGTGCCAGCAGTTCACCCGGGACAGGGAAAATTGAAGCTTTCTTT. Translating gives CASSSPGTGKIEAFF.

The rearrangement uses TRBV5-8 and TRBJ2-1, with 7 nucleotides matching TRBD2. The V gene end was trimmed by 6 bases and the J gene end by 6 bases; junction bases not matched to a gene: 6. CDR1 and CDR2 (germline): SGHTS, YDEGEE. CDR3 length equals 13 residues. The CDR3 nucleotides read TGTGCCAGCACCTTCTGGGGGGGCAATGAGCAGTTCTTC. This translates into CASTFWGGNEQFF.

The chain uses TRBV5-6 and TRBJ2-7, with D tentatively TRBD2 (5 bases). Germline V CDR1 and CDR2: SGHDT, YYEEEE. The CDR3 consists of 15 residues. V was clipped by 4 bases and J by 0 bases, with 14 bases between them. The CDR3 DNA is TGTGCCAGCAGCATTGAGCGGTACCTCTCCTACGAGCAGTACTTC. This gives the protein CASSIERYLSYEQYF. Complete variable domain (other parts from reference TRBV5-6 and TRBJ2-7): DAGVTQSPTHLIKTRGQQVTLRCSPKSGHDTVSWYQQALGQGPQFIFQYYEEEERQRGNFPDRFSGHQFPNYSSELNVNALLLGDSALYLCASSIERYLSYEQYFGPGTRLTVT.

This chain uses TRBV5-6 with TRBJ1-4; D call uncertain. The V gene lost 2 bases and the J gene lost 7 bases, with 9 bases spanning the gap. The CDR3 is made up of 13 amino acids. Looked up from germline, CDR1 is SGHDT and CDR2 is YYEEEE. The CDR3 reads CASSFWAGEKLFF. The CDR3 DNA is TGTGCCAGCAGCTTCTGGGCTGGTGAAAAACTGTTTTTT.

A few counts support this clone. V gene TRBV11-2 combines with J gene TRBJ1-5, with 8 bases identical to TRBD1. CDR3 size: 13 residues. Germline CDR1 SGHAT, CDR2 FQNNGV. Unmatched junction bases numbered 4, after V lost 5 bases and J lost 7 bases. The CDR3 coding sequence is TGTGCCAGCAGCCCTGACAGGGGACAGCCCCAGCATTTT. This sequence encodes CASSPDRGQPQHF.

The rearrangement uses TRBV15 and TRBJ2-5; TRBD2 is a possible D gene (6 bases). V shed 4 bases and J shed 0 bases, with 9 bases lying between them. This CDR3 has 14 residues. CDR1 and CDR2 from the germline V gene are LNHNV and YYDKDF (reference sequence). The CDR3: CATSNAGNQETQYF. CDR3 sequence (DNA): TGTGCCACCAGCAACGCGGGGAACCAAGAGACCCAGTACTTC.

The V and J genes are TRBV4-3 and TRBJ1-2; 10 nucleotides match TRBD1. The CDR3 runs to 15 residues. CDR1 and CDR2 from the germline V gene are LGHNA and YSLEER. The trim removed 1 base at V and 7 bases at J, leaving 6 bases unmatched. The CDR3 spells CASSQGTGGGFGYTF. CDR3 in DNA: TGCGCCAGCAGCCAAGGGACAGGGGGTGGATTTGGCTACACCTTC.

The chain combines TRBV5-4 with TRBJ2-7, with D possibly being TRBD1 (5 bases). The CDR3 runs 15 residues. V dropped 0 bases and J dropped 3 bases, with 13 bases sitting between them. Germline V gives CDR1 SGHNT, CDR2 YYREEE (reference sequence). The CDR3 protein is CASSLGAGPLYEQYF. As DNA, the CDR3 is TGTGCCAGCAGCTTGGGAGCAGGGCCCCTCTACGAGCAGTACTTC.

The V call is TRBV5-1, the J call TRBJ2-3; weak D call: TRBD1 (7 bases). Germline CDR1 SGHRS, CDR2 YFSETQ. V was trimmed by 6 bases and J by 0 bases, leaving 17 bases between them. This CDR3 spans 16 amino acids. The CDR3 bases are TGCGCCAGCAAACAACAGGGGACTTCCAGCACAGATACGCAGTATTTT. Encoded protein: CASKQQGTSSTDTQYF. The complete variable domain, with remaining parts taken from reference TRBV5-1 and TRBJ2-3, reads KAGVTQTPRYLIKTRGQQVTLSCSPISGHRSVSWYQQTPGQGLQFLFEYFSETQRNKGNFPGRFSGRQFSNSRSEMNVSTLELGDSALYLCASKQQGTSSTDTQYFGPGTRLTVL.

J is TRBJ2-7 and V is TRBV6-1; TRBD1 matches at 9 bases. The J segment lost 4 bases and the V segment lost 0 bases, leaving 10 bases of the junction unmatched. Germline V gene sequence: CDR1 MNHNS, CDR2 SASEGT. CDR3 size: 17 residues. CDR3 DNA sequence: TGTGCCAGCAGTGAAGCTGGGGTCAGGACAGGGGAATACGAGCAGTACTTC. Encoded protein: CASSEAGVRTGEYEQYF.

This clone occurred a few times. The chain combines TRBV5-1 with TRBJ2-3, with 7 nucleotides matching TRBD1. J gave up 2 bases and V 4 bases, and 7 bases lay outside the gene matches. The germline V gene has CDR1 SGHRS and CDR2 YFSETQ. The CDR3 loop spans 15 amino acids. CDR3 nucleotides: TGCGCCAGCAGCACAACAGGGGCCCCCACAGATACGCAGTATTTT. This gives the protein CASSTTGAPTDTQYF.

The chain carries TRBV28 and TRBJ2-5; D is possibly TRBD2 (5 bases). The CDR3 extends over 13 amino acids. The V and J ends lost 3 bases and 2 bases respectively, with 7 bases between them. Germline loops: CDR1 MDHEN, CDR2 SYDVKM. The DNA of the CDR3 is TGTGCCAGCAGTTTCGGGAATCAAGAGACCCAGTACTTC. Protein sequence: CASSFGNQETQYF.

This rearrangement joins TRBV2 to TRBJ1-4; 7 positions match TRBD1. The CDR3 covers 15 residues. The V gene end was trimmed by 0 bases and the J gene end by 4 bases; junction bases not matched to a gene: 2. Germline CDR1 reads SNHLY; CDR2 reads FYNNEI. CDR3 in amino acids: CASSEAGQRNEKLFF. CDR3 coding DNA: TGTGCCAGCAGTGAAGCGGGACAGCGTAATGAAAAACTGTTTTTT.

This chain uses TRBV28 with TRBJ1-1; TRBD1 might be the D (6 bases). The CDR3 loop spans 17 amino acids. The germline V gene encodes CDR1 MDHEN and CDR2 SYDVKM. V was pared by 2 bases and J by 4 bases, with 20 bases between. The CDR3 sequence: CASSLTPRGRIGTEAFF. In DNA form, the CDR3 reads TGTGCCAGCAGTTTAACCCCCAGGGGAAGGATCGGCACTGAAGCTTTCTTT.

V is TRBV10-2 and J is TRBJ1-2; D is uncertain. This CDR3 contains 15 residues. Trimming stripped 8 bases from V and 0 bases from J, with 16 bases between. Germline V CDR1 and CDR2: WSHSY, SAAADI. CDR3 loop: CASGPRGATNYGYTF. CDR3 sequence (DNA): TGCGCCAGCGGCCCAAGAGGTGCTACTAACTATGGCTACACCTTC.

CDR3 loop: CASSDSRTGYGYTF. CDR3 DNA: TGCGCCAGCAGTGATTCCAGGACAGGGTATGGCTACACCTTC. The chain has TRBV10-1 and TRBJ1-2; 8 nucleotides line up with TRBD1. V was clipped by 3 bases and J by 5 bases; unmatched bases: 5. Germline V gene data show CDR1 as WNHNN and CDR2 as SYGVQD (reference sequence). There are 14 residues in the CDR3.

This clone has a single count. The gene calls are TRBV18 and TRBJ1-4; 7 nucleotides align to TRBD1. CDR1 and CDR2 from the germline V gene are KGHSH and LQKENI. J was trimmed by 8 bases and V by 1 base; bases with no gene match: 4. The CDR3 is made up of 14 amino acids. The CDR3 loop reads CASSPRQGYEKLFF. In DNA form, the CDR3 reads TGTGCCAGCTCACCACGACAGGGTTACGAAAAACTGTTTTTT.

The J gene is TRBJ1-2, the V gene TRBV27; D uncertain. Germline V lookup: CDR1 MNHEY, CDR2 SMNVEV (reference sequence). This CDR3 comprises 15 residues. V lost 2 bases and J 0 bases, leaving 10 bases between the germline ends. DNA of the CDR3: TGTGCCAGCAGTTTAGGAACAGTCGCTAACTATGGCTACACCTTC. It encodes CASSLGTVANYGYTF.

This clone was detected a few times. Here the CDR3 reads CASSLGGEETQYF. As DNA, the CDR3 is TGTGCCAGCAGCTTAGGAGGGGAAGAGACCCAGTACTTC. The chain carries TRBV13 and TRBJ2-5; a weak D match, TRBD1 (5 bases). The CDR3 is 13 residues long. The germline gives CDR1 PRHDT, CDR2 FYEKMQ (reference sequence). The V end was cut by 0 bases, the J end by 3 bases, with 5 bases between.

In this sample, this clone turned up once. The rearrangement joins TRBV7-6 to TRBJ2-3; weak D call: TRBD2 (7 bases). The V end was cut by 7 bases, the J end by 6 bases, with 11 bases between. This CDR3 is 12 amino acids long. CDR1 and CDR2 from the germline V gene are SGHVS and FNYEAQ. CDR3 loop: CASKGGGDTQYF. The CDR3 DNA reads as TGTGCCAGCAAGGGGGGAGGGGATACGCAGTATTTT.

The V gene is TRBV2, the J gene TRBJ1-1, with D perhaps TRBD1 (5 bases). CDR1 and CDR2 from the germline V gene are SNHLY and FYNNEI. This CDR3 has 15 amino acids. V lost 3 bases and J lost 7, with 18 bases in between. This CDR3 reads CASSDPKEGALEAFF. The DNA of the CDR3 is TGTGCCAGCAGTGACCCTAAGGAAGGGGCCCTTGAAGCTTTCTTT. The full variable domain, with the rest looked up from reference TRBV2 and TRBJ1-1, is EPEVTQTPSHQVTQMGQEVILRCVPISNHLYFYWYRQILGQKVEFLVSFYNNEISEKSEIFDDQFSVERPDGSNFTLKIRSTKLEDSAMYFCASSDPKEGALEAFFGQGTRLTVV.

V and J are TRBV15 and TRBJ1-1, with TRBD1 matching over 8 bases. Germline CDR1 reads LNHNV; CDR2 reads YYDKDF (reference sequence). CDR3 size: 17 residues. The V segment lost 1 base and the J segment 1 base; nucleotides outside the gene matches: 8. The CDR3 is CATSRATIGTGNTEAFF. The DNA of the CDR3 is TGTGCCACCAGCAGAGCGACTATTGGGACAGGGAACACTGAAGCTTTCTTT. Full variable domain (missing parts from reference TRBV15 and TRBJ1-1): DAMVIQNPRYQVTQFGKPVTLSCSQTLNHNVMYWYQQKSSQAPKLLFHYYDKDFNNEADTPDNFQSRRPNTSFCFLDIRSPGLGDTAMYLCATSRATIGTGNTEAFFGQGTRLTVV.

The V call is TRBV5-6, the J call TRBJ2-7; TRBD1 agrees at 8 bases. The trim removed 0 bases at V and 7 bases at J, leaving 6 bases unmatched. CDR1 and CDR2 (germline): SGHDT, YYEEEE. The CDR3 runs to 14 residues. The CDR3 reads CASSLVDRAGEQYF. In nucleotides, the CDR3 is TGTGCCAGCAGCTTGGTGGACAGGGCGGGAGAGCAGTACTTC.

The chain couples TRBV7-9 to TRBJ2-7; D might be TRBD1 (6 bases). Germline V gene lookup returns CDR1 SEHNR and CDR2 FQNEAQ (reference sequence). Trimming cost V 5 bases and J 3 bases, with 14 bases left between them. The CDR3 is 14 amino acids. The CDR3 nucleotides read TGTGCCAGCAGCCCGAGGGGGAGTGGCTACGAGCAGTACTTC. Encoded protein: CASSPRGSGYEQYF.

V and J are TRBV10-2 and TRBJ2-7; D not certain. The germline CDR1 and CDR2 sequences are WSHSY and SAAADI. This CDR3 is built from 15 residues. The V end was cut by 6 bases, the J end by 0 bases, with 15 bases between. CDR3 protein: CASRKLNSPSYEQYF. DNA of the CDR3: TGCGCCAGCAGGAAATTAAACTCACCCTCCTACGAGCAGTACTTC.

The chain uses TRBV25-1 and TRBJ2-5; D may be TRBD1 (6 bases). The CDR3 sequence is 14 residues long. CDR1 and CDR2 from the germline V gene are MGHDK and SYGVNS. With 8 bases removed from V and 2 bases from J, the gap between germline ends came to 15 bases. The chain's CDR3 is CASRESGVQETQYF. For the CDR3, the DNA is TGTGCCAGCCGCGAATCAGGGGTACAAGAGACCCAGTACTTC.

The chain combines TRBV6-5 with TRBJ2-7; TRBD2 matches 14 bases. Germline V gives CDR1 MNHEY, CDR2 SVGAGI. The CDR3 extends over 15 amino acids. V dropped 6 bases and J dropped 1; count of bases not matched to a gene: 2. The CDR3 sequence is CASRGTSGRSYEQYF. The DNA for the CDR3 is TGTGCCAGCAGGGGGACTAGCGGGAGATCCTACGAGCAGTACTTC.